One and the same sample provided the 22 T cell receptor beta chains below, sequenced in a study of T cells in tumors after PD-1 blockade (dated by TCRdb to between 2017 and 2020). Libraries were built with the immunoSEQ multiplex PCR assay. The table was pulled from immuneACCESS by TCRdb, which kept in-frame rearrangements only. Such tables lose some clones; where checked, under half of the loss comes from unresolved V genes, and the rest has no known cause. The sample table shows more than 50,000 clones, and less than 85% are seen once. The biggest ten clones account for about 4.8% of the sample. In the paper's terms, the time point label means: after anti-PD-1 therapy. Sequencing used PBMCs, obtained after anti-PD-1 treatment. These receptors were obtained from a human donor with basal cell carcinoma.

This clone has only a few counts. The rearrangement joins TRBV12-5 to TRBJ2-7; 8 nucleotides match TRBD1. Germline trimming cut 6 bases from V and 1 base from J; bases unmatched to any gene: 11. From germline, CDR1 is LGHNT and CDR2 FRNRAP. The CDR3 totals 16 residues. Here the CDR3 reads CASGPSPGTGSYEQYF. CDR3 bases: TGTGCTAGTGGCCCAAGCCCCGGGACAGGTTCCTACGAGCAGTACTTC.

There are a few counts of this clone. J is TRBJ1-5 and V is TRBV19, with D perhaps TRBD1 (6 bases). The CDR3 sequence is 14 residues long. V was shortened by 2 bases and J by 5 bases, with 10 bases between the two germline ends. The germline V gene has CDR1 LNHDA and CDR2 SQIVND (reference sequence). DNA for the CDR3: TGTGCCAGTAGTATACAGGGGAGTTATCAGCCCCAGCATTTT. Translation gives CASSIQGSYQPQHF.

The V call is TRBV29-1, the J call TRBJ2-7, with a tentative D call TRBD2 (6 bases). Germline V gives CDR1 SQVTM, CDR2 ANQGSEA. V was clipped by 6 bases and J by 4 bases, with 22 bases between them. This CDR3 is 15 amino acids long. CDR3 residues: CSVVGGVGGVYEQYF. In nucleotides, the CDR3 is TGCAGCGTCGTGGGGGGAGTAGGCGGGGTATACGAGCAGTACTTC.

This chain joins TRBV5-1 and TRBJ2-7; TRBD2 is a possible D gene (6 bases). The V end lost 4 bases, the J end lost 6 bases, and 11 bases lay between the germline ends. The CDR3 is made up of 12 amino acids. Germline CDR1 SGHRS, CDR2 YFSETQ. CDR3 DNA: TGCGCCAGCAGCAACCGGGGGATCGAGCAGTACTTC. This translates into CASSNRGIEQYF. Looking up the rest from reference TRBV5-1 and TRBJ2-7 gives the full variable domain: KAGVTQTPRYLIKTRGQQVTLSCSPISGHRSVSWYQQTPGQGLQFLFEYFSETQRNKGNFPGRFSGRQFSNSRSEMNVSTLELGDSALYLCASSNRGIEQYFGPGTRLTVT.

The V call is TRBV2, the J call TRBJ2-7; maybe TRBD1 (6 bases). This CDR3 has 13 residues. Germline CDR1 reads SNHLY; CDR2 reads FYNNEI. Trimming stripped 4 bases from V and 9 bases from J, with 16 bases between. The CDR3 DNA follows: TGTGCCAGCAGTGTTACCCAGGGGAATGGGCAGTACTTC. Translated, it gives CASSVTQGNGQYF.

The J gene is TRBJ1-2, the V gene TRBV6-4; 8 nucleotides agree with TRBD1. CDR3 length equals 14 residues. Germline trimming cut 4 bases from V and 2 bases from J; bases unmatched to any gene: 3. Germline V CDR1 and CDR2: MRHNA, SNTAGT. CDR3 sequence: CASSATGENYGYTF. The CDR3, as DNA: TGTGCCAGCAGTGCGACAGGGGAAAACTATGGCTACACCTTC.

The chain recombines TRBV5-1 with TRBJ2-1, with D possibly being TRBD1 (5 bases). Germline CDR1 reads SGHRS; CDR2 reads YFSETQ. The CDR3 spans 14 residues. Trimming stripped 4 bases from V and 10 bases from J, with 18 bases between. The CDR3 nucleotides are TGCGCCAGCAGCGGTGGTAGGGAAGGGGTCGAGCAGTTCTTC. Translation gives CASSGGREGVEQFF.

As DNA, the CDR3 is TGTGCCAGCAGGGCCGGGACAGGGGGCTCCTACGAGCAGTACTTC. The encoded protein is CASRAGTGGSYEQYF. The V gene is TRBV6-5, the J gene TRBJ2-7; 11 bases fit TRBD1. CDR1 MNHEY and CDR2 SVGAGI come from the germline V gene. The J segment lost 0 bases and the V segment lost 6 bases, leaving 4 bases of the junction unmatched. The CDR3 is 15 residues long.

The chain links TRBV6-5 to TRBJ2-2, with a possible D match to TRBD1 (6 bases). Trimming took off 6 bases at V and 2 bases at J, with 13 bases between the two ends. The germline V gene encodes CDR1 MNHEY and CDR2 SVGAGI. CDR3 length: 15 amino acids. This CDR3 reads CASSLRDTNTGELFF. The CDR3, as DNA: TGTGCCAGCAGCCTCCGGGACACCAACACCGGGGAGCTGTTTTTT.

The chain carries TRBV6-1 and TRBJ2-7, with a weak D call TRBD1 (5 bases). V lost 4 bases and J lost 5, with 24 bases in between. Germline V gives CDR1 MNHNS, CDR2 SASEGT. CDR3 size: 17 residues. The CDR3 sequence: CASSAQAPGSPRDEQYF. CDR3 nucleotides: TGTGCCAGCAGTGCACAGGCTCCTGGTTCACCGCGCGACGAGCAGTACTTC.

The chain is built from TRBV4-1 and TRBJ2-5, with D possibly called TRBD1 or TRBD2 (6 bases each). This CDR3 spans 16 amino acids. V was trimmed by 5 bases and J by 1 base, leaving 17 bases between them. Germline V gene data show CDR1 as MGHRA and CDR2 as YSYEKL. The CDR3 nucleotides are TGCGCCAGCAGCGCAAGGGGGGCCTCGGGCCAAGAGACCCAGTACTTC. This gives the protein CASSARGASGQETQYF.

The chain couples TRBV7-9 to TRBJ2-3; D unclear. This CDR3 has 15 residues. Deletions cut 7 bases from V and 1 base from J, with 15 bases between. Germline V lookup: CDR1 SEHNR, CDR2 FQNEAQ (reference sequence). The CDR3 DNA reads TGTGCCAGCACCAAGGAGAGGATTGGCACAGATACGCAGTATTTT. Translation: CASTKERIGTDTQYF.

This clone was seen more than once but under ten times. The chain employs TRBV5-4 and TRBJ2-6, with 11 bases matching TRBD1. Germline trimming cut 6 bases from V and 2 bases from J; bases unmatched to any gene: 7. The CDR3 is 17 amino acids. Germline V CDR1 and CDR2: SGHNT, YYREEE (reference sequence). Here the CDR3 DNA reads TGTGCCAGCATCAGGACAGGGGGCTCTCCTGGGGCCAACGTCCTGACTTTC. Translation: CASIRTGGSPGANVLTF.

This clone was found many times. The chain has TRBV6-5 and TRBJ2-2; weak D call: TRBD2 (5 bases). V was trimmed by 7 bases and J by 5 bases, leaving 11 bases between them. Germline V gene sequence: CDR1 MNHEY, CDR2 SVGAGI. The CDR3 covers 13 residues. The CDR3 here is CASTGGETGELFF. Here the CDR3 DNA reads TGTGCCAGCACAGGAGGTGAAACCGGGGAGCTGTTTTTT.

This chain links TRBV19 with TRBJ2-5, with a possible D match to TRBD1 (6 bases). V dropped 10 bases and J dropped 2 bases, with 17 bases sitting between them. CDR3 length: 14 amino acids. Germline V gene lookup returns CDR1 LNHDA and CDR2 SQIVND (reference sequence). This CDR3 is CATSPRGEQETQYF. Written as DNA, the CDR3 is TGTGCCACCTCCCCCAGGGGCGAACAAGAGACCCAGTACTTC.

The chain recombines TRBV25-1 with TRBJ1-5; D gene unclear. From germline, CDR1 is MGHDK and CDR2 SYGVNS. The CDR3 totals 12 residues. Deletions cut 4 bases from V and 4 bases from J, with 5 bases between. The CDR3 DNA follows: TGTGCCAGCAGTGCGGGAAATCAGCCCCAGCATTTT. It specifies CASSAGNQPQHF.

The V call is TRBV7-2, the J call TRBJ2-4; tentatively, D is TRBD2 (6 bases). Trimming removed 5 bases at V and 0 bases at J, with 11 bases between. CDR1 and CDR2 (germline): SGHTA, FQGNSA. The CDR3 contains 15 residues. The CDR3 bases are TGTGCCAGCAGCCCCTTCGGGGGAGCCAAAAACATTCAGTACTTC. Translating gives CASSPFGGAKNIQYF.

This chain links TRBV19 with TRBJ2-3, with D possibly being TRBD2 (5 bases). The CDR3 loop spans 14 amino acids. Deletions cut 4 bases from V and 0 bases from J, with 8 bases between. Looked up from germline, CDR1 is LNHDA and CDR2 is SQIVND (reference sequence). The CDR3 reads CASSRTSSTDTQYF. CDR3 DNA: TGTGCCAGTAGTAGGACTTCTAGCACAGATACGCAGTATTTT. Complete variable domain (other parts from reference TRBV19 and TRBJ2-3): DGGITQSPKYLFRKEGQNVTLSCEQNLNHDAMYWYRQDPGQGLRLIYYSQIVNDFQKGDIAEGYSVSREKKESFPLTVTSAQKNPTAFYLCASSRTSSTDTQYFGPGTRLTVL.

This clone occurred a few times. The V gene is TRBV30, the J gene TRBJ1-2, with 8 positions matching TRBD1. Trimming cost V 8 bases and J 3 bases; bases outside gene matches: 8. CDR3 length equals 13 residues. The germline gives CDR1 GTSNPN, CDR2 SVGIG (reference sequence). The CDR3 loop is CAGTSGQDYGYTF. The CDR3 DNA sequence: TGTGCCGGGACCTCGGGACAGGACTATGGCTACACCTTC.

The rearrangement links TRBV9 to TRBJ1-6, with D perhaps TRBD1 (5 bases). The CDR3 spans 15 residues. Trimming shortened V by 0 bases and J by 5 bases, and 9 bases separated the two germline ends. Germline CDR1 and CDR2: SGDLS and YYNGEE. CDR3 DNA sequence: TGTGCCAGCAGCGTAGATACAGGCCATAATTCACCCCTCCACTTT. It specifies CASSVDTGHNSPLHF.

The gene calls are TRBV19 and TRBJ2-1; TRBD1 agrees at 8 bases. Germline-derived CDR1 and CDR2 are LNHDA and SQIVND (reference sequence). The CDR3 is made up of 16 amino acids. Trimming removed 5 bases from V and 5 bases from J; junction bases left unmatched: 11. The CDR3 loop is CASSLRTGRPDNEQFF. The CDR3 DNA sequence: TGTGCCAGTAGTCTCCGGACAGGGAGGCCTGACAATGAGCAGTTCTTC.

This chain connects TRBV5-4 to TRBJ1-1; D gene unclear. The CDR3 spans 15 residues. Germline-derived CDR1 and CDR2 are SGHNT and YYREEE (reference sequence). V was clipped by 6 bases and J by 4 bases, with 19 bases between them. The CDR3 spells CASTSSPVLVTEAFF. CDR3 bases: TGTGCCAGCACCTCATCGCCGGTTCTTGTCACTGAAGCTTTCTTT.